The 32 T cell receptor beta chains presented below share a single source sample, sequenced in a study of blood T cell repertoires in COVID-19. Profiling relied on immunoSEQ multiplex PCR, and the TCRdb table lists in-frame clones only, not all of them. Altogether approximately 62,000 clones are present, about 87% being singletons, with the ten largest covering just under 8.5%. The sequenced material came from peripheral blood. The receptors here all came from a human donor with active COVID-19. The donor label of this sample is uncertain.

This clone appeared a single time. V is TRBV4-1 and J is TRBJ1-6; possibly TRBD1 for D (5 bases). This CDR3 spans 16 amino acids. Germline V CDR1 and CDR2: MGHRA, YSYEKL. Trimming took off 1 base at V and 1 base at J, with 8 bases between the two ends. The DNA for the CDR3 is TGCGCCAGCAGCCAAGTCAGGGTGTCCTATAATTCACCCCTCCACTTT. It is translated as CASSQVRVSYNSPLHF.

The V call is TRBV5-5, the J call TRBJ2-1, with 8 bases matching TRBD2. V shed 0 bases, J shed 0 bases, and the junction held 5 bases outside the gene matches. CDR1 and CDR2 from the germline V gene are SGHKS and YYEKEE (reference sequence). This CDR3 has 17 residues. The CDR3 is CASSLAGGASSYNEQFF. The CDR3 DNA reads TGTGCCAGCAGCTTGGCGGGAGGGGCAAGCTCCTACAATGAGCAGTTCTTC.

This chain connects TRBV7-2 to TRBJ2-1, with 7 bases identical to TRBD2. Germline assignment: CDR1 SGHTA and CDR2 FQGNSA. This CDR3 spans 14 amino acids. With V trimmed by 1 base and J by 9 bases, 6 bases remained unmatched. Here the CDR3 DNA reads TGTGCCAGCAGCTTAGTGGCGGGAGAGGGTGAGCAGTTCTTC. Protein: CASSLVAGEGEQFF.

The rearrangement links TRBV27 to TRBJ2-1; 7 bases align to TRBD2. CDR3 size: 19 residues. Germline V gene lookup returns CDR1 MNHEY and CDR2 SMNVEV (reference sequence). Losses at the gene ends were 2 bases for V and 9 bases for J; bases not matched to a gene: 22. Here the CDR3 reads CASSLRAWGGIKPQGEQFF. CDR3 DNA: TGTGCCAGCAGTTTACGTGCCTGGGGGGGAATTAAACCCCAGGGTGAGCAGTTCTTC.

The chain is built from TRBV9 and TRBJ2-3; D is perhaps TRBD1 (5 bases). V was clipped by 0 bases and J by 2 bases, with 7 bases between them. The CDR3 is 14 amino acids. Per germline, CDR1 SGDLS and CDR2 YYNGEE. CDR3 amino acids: CASSVVDTTDTQYF. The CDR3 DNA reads TGTGCCAGCAGCGTAGTGGACACCACAGATACGCAGTATTTT.

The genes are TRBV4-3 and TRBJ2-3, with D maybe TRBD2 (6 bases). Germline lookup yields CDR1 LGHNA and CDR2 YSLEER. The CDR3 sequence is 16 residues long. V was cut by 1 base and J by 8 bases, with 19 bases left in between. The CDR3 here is CASSQGDDFDGGTQYF. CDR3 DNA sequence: TGCGCCAGCAGCCAAGGGGACGACTTCGACGGGGGTACGCAGTATTTT.

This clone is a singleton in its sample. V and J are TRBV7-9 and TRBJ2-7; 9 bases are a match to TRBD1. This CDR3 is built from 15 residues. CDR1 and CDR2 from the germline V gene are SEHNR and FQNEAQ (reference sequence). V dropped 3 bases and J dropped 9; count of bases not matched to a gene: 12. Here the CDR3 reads CASSFSGTGPMRQYF. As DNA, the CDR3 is TGTGCCAGCAGCTTCTCAGGGACAGGGCCCATGCGGCAGTACTTC.

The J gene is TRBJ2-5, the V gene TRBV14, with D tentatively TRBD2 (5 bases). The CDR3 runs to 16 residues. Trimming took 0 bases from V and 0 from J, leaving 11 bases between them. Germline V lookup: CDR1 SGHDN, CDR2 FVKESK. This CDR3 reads CASSQDHRRYQETQYF. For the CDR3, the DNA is TGTGCCAGCAGCCAAGACCATCGGAGGTACCAAGAGACCCAGTACTTC. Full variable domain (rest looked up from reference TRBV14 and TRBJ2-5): EAGVTQFPSHSVIEKGQTVTLRCDPISGHDNLYWYRRVMGKEIKFLLHFVKESKQDESGMPNNRFLAERTGGTYSTLKVQPAELEDSGVYFCASSQDHRRYQETQYFGPGTRLLVL.

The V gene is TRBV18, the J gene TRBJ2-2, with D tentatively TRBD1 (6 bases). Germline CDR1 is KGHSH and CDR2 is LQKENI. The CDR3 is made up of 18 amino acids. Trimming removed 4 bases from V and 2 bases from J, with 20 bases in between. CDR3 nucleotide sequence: TGTGCCAGCTCACGCAAATCCCGGGACAATATCAACACCGGGGAGCTGTTTTTT. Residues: CASSRKSRDNINTGELFF.

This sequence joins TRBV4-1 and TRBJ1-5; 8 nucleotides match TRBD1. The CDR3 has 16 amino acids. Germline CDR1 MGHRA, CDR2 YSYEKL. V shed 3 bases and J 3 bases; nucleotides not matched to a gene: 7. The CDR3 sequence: CASSHQGQGTNQPQHF. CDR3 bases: TGCGCCAGCAGCCACCAAGGACAGGGAACCAATCAGCCCCAGCATTTT.

CDR3 coding DNA: TGTGCCAGCAGCTTATCCGGGACAGGGATTGAGCAGTTCTTC. Translating gives CASSLSGTGIEQFF. The chain is built from TRBV7-2 and TRBJ2-1; 9 bases agree with TRBD1. Trimming cost V 2 bases and J 9 bases; bases outside gene matches: 5. The CDR3 runs 14 residues. From germline, CDR1 is SGHTA and CDR2 FQGNSA. Supplemented by reference TRBV7-2 and TRBJ2-1, the full variable domain reads GAGVSQSPSNKVTEKGKDVELRCDPISGHTALYWYRQSLGQGLEFLIYFQGNSAPDKSGLPSDRFSAERTGGSVSTLTIQRTQQEDSAVYLCASSLSGTGIEQFFGPGTRLTVL.

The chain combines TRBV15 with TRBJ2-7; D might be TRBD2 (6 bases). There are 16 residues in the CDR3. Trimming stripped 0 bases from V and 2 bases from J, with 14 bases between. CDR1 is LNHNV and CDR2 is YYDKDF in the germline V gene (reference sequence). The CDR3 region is CATSRDRAGPAYEQYF. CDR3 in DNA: TGTGCCACCAGCAGAGATCGGGCGGGGCCGGCCTACGAGCAGTACTTC.

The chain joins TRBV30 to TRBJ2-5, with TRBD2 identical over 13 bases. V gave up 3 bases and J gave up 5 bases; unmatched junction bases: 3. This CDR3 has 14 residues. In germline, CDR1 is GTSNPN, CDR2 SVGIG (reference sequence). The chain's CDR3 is CAWRRLAGGETQYF. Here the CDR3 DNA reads TGTGCCTGGAGAAGACTAGCGGGAGGCGAGACCCAGTACTTC.

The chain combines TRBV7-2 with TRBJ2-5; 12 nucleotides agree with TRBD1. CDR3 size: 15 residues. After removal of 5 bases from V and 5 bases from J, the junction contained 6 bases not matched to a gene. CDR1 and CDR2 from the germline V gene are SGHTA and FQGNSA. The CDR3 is CASSQGQGARETQYF. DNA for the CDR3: TGTGCCAGCAGCCAGGGACAGGGGGCCCGGGAGACCCAGTACTTC. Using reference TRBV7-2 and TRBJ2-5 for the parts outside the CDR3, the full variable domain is GAGVSQSPSNKVTEKGKDVELRCDPISGHTALYWYRQSLGQGLEFLIYFQGNSAPDKSGLPSDRFSAERTGGSVSTLTIQRTQQEDSAVYLCASSQGQGARETQYFGPGTRLLVL.

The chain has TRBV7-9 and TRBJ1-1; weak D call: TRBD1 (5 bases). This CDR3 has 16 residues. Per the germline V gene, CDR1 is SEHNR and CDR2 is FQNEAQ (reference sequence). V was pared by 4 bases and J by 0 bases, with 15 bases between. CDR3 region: CASSSPGNSMNTEAFF. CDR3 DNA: TGTGCCAGCAGCTCCCCAGGGAATTCGATGAACACTGAAGCTTTCTTT.

The CDR3 DNA follows: TGTGCCAGCAGCCAAGGCGGTACTAGCGGTAGTGGGCAGTACTTC. Amino acids: CASSQGGTSGSGQYF. This chain uses TRBV7-2 with TRBJ2-7, with 8 bases identical to TRBD2. Germline CDR1 reads SGHTA; CDR2 reads FQGNSA. V lost 5 bases and J lost 9; bases outside the gene matches: 15. There are 15 residues in the CDR3.

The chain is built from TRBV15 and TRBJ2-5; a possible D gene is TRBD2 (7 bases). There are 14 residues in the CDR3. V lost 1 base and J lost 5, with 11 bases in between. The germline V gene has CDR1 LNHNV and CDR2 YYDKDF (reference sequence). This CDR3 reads CATSRVGGAETQYF. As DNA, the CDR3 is TGTGCCACCAGCAGAGTGGGGGGGGCCGAGACCCAGTACTTC.

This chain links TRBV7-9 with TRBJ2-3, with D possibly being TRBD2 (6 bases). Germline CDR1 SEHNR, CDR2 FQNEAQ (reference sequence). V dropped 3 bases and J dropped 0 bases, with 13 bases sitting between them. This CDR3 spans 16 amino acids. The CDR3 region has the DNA TGTGCCAGCAGCTTCGGCGCGGGACTGAGCACAGATACGCAGTATTTT. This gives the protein CASSFGAGLSTDTQYF.

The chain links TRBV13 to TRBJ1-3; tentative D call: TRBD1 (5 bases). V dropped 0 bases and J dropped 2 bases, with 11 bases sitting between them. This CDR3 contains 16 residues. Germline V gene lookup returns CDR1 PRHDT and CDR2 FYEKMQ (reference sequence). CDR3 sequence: CASSLGIGTAGNTIYF. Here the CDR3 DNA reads TGTGCCAGCAGCTTAGGTATCGGGACTGCTGGAAACACCATATATTTT.

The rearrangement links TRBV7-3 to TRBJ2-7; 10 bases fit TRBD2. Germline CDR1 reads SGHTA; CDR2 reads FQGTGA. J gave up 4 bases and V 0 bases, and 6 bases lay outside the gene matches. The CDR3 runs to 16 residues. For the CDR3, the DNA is TGTGCCAGCAGCTTAACTAGGGCTAGCGGGAGTTACGAGCAGTACTTC. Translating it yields CASSLTRASGSYEQYF.

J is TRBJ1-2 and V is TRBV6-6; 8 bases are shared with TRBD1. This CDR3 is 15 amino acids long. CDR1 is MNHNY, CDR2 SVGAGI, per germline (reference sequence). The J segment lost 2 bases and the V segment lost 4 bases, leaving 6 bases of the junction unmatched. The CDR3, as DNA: TGTGCCAGCAGTTCCCGCGGACAGGGAAACTATGGCTACACCTTC. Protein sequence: CASSSRGQGNYGYTF.

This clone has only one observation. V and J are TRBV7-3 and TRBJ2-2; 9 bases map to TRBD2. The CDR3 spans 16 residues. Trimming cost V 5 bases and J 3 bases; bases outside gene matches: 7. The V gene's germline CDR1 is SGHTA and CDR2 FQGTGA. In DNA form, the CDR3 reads TGTGCCAGCAGCAATAGCGGGGGAACTTACACCGGGGAGCTGTTTTTT. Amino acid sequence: CASSNSGGTYTGELFF. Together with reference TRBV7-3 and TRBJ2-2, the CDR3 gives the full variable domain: GAGVSQTPSNKVTEKGKYVELRCDPISGHTALYWYRQSLGQGPEFLIYFQGTGAADDSGLPNDRFFAVRPEGSVSTLKIQRTERGDSAVYLCASSNSGGTYTGELFFGEGSRLTVL.

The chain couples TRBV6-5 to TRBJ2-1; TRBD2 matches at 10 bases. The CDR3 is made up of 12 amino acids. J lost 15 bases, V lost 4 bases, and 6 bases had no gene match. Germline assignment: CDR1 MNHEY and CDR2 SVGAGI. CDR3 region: CASSSTSGPPFF. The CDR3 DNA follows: TGTGCCAGCAGTTCGACTAGCGGGCCCCCGTTCTTC.

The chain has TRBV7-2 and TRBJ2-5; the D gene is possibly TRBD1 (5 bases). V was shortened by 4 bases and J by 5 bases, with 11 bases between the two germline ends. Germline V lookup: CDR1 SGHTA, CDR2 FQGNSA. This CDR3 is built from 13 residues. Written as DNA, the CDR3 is TGTGCCAGCAGCTCCCAGGGTTGGGAGACCCAGTACTTC. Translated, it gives CASSSQGWETQYF.

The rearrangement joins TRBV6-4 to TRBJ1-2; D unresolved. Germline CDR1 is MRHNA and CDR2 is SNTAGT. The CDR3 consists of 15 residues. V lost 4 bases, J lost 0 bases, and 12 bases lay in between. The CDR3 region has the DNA TGTGCCAGCAGTGTGTCAGCAACAGCTAACTATGGCTACACCTTC. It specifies CASSVSATANYGYTF.

The CDR3 bases are TGTGCCAGCAGCTTAGCCGAGCGGCAGTGGGGACAAGAGACCCAGTACTTC. Its translation: CASSLAERQWGQETQYF. The V call is TRBV7-9, the J call TRBJ2-5; perhaps TRBD2 as D (5 bases). In germline, CDR1 is SEHNR, CDR2 FQNEAQ (reference sequence). This CDR3 is built from 17 residues. V dropped 0 bases and J dropped 2 bases, with 16 bases sitting between them.

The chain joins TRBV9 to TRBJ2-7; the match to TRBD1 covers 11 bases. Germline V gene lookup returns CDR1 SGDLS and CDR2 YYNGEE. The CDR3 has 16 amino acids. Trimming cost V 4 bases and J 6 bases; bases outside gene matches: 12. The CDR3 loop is CASSQDVGQGAGEQYF. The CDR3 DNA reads TGTGCCAGCAGCCAGGATGTTGGACAGGGGGCAGGCGAGCAGTACTTC.

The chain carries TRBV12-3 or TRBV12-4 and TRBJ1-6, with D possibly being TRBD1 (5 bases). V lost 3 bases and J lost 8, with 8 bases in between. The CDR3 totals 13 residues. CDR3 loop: CASSFTGYSPLHF. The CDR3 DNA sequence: TGTGCCAGCAGTTTTACAGGTTATTCACCCCTCCACTTT.

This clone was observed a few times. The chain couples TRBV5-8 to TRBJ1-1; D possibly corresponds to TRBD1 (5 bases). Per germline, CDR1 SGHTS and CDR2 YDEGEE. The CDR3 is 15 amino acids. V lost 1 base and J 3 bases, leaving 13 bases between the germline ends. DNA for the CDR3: TGTGCCAGCAGCTTGTACGGGGGAGATTACACTGAAGCTTTCTTT. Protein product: CASSLYGGDYTEAFF.

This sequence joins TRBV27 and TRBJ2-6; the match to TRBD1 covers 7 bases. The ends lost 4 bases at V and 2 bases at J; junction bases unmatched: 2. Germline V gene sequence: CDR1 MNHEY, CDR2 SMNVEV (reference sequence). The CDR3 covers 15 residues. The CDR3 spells CASSYGQAGANVLTF. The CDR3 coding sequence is TGTGCCAGCAGTTACGGACAGGCTGGGGCCAACGTCCTGACTTTC.

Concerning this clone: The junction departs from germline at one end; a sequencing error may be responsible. As DNA, the CDR3 is TGTGCCACCAGTTTTGGTCTAGCGGGAGACAATGAGCAGTTCTTC. Its translation: CATSFGLAGDNEQFF. V usage is TRBV27 and J usage is TRBJ2-1; TRBD2 matches at 10 bases. Germline V CDR1 and CDR2: MNHEY, SMNVEV (reference sequence). The CDR3 consists of 15 residues.

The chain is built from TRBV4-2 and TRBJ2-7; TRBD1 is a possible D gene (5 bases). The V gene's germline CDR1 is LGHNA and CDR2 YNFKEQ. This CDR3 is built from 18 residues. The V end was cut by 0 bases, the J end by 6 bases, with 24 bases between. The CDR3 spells CASSQDKDKANRPPEQYF. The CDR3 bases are TGTGCCAGCAGCCAAGATAAGGACAAAGCTAACAGACCACCCGAGCAGTACTTC.